This T cell receptor beta chain was recorded in a study of Graves' ophthalmopathy and Graves' hyperthyroidism. In this sample, this clonotype turned up a few times. Its target is unknown. A read error may explain this, as a much larger clone is one base away. CDR3 length: 16 residues. Germline loops: CDR1 MNHNS, CDR2 SASEGT. For repertoire sequencing, the TCR beta CDR3 regions were amplified from RNA transcripts. RT-PCR with HTBI primers came first, then second-round multiplex PCR. TCRdb reanalysed the multiplex PCR reads using MiXCR and keeps one entry per CDR3 protein. The repertoire holds 500,000 to 700,000 distinct CDR3 sequences, with about 24% as singletons. Findings of the study overall: In blood appeared most of the expanded thyroid clonotypes whose frequency exceeded 0.001.

Hyperthyroidism patients, all newly diagnosed, had under 2 months' duration and ages of 18 to 65. This TCR was recovered from a woman aged 18-29 years with stable Graves' hyperthyroidism. Some clones in this sample may be carry-over from other donors' samples. The gene calls are TRBV6-1 and TRBJ2-2, with 7 bases matching TRBD2. The sequenced sample was peripheral blood. The CDR3 coding sequence is TGTGCCAGCAGTGAAATCGGAGGGAGGGGCACCGGGGAGCTGTGTTTT. Translation: CASSEIGGRGTGELCF.